The clone carrying this T cell receptor (beta chain) was observed once. Antigen specificity is unknown. The sample originates from a study of Graves' ophthalmopathy and Graves' hyperthyroidism. Study-wide findings and caveats: A model built from 13 signatures distinguished ophthalmopathy from stable hyperthyroidism with roughly 85% sensitivity and about 84% specificity.

RNA transcripts served as template for amplifying TCR beta CDR3 sequences. The authors performed first-round RT-PCR with HTBI primers and then a second-round multiplex PCR. TCRdb re-called the multiplex PCR reads with MiXCR, one entry per CDR3 protein. There are 11,000 to 15,000 distinct CDR3 sequences in the sample; roughly 50% occur only once, and around 42% lies in the top ten. CDR3 size: 13 residues. V was pared by 10 bases and J by 6 bases, with 12 bases of the junction left unmatched. The germline V gene encodes CDR1 MGHDK and CDR2 SYGVNS. Enrollment excluded any patients with other autoimmune diseases, uncontrolled infections, pregnancy or lactation.

The sample was peripheral blood. This receptor was taken from a woman under 40 with Graves' ophthalmopathy. The chain carries TRBV25-1 and TRBJ2-7; 7 positions match TRBD1. CDR3: CATRTGDGSEQYF. The DNA of the CDR3 is TGTGCCACTCGAACAGGGGACGGCTCCGAGCAGTACTTC.